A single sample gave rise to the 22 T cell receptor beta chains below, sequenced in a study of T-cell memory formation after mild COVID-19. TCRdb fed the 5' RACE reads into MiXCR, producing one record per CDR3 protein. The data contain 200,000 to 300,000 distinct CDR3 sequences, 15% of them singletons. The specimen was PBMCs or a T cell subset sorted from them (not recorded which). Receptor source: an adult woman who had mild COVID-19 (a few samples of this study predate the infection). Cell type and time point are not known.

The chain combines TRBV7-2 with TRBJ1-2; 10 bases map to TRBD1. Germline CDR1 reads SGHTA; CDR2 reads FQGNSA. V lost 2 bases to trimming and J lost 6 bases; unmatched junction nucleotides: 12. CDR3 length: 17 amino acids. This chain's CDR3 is CASSLTRDRGLVDGYTF. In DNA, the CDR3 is TGTGCCAGCAGCTTAACTCGGGACAGGGGTTTAGTGGATGGCTACACCTTC.

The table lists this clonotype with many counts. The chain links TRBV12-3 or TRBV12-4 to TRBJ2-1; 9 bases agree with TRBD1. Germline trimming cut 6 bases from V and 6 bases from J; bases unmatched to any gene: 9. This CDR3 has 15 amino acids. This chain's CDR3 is CASSPNRGLSNEQFF. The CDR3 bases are TGTGCCAGCAGCCCAAACAGGGGGCTTTCCAATGAGCAGTTCTTC.

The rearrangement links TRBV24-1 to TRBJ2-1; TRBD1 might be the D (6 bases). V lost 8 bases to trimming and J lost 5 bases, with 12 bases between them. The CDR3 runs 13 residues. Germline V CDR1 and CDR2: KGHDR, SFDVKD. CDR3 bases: TGTGCCACCAAGAACAGGGAAAACAATGAGCAGTTCTTC. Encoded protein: CATKNRENNEQFF.

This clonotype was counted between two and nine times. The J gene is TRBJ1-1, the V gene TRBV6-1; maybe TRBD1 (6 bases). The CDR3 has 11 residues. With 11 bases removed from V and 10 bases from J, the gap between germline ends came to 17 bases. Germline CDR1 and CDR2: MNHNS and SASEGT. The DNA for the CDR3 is TGTGCCTCCGGGCGGGGGCAAGGAGCTTTCTTT. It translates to CASGRGQGAFF.

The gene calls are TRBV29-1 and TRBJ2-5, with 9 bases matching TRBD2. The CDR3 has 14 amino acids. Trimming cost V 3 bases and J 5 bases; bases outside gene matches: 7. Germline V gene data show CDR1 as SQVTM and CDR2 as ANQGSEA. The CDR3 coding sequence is TGCAGCGTTGAGTGGCGGGGGGGCCTGGAGACCCAGTACTTC. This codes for CSVEWRGGLETQYF.

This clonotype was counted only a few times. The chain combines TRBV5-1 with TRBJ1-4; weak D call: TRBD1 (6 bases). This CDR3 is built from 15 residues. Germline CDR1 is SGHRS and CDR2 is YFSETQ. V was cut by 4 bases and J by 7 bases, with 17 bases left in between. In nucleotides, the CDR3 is TGCGCCAGCAGCACCGAACAGGGCTCTGGTGAAAAACTGTTTTTT. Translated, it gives CASSTEQGSGEKLFF.

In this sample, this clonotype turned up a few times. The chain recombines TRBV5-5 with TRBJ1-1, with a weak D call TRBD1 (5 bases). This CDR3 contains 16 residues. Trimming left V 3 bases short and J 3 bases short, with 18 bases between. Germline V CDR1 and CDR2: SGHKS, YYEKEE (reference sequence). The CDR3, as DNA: TGTGCCAGCAGCTCCCGGAATATTCGGGGGGACACTGAAGCTTTCTTT. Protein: CASSSRNIRGDTEAFF.

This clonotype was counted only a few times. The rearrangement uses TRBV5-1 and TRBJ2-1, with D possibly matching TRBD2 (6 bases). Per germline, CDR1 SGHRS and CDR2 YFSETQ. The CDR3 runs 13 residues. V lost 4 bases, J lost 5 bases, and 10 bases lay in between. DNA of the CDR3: TGCGCCAGCAGCGCGGGATACCACAATGAGCAGTTCTTC. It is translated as CASSAGYHNEQFF. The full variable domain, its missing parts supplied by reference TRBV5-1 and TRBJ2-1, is KAGVTQTPRYLIKTRGQQVTLSCSPISGHRSVSWYQQTPGQGLQFLFEYFSETQRNKGNFPGRFSGRQFSNSRSEMNVSTLELGDSALYLCASSAGYHNEQFFGPGTRLTVL.

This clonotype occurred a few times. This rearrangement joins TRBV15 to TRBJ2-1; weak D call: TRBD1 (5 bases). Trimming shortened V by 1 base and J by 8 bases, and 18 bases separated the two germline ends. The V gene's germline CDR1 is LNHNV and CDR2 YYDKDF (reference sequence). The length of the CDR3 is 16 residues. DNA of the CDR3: TGTGCCACCAGCAGAGCTCGGTCGACAGCCCGCGATGAGCAGTTCTTC. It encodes CATSRARSTARDEQFF.

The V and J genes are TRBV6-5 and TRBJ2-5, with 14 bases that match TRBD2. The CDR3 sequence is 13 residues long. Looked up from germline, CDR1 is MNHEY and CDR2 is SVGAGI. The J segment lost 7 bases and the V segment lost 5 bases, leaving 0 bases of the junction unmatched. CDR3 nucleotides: TGTGCCAGCAGTGGACTAGCGGGAGGGACCCAGTACTTC. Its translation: CASSGLAGGTQYF.

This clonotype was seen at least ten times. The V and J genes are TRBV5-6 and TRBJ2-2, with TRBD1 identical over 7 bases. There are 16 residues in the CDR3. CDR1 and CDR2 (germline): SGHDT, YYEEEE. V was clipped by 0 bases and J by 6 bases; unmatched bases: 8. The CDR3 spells CASSLERGRLSGELFF. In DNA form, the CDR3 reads TGTGCCAGCAGCTTGGAGAGGGGGCGTCTATCCGGGGAGCTGTTTTTT.

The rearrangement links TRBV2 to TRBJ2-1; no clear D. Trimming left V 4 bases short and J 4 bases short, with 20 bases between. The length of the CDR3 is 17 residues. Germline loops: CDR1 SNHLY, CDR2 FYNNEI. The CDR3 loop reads CASSVAAPIQAYNEQFF. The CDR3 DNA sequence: TGTGCCAGCAGTGTCGCCGCGCCGATCCAGGCATACAATGAGCAGTTCTTC.

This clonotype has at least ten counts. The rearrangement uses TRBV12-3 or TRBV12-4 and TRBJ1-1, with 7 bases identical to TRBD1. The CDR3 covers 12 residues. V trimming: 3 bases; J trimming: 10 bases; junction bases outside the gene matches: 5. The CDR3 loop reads CASSLVPGGAFF. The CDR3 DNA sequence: TGTGCCAGCAGTTTGGTGCCAGGGGGAGCTTTCTTT.

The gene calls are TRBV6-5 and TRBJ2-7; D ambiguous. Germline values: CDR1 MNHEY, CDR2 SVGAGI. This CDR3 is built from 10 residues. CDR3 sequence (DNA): TGTGGATGGGGCTCCTACGAGCAGTACTTC. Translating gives CGWGSYEQYF.

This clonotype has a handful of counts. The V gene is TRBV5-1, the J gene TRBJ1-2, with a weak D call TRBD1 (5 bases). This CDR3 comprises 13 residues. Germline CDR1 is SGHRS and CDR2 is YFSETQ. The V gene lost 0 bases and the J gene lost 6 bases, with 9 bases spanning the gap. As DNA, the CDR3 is TGCGCCAGCAGCTTGGAACAGGTTCATGGCTACACCTTC. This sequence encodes CASSLEQVHGYTF.

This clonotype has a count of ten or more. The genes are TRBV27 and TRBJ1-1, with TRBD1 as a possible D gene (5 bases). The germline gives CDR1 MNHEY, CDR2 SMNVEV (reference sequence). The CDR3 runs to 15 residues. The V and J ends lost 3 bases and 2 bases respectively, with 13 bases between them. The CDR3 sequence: CASSLQGALNTEAFF. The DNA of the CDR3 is TGTGCCAGCAGTTTGCAAGGGGCTCTTAACACTGAAGCTTTCTTT.

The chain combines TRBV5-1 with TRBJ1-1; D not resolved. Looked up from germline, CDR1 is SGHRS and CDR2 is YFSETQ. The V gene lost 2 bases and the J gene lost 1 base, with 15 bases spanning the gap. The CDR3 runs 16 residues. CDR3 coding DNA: TGCGCCAGCAGCTTTGGCAGAGTAAAGACGAACACTGAAGCTTTCTTT. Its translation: CASSFGRVKTNTEAFF.

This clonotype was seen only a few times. The CDR3 bases are TGTGCCAGCAGCTCCCACCCCACCACAGATACGCAGTATTTT. This translates into CASSSHPTTDTQYF. This sequence joins TRBV7-8 and TRBJ2-3; no definite D call. V lost 4 bases, J lost 2 bases, and 10 bases lay in between. The CDR3 runs 14 residues. Germline V lookup: CDR1 SGHVS, CDR2 FQNEAQ.

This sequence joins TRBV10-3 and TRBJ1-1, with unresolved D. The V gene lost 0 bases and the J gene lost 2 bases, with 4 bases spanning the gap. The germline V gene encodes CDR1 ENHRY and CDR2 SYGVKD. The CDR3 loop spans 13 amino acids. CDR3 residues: CAISESKNTEAFF. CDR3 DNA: TGTGCCATCAGTGAGTCGAAAAACACTGAAGCTTTCTTT.

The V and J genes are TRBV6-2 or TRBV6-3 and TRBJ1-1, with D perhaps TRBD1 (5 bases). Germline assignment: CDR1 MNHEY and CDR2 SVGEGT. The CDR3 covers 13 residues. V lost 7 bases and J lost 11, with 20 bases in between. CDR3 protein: CASTIRDSQGAFF. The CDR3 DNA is TGTGCCAGCACCATCCGGGACTCTCAAGGGGCTTTCTTT.

The CDR3 spells CASSPFPSLAGNTIYF. The CDR3 region has the DNA TGTGCCAGCTCACCATTCCCATCTCTTGCTGGAAACACCATATATTTT. The V gene is TRBV18, the J gene TRBJ1-3; no reliable D call. V shed 2 bases and J shed 2 bases, with 13 bases lying between them. This CDR3 has 16 residues. Germline CDR1 KGHSH, CDR2 LQKENI.

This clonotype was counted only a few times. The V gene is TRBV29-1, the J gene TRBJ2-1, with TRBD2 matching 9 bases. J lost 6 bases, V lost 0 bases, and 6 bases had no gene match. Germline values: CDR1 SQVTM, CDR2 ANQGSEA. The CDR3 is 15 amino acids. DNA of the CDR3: TGCAGCGTTGAAGATTTTCTAGCGGGAAGCAATGAGCAGTTCTTC. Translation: CSVEDFLAGSNEQFF.